This TCR beta chain came from a study of Ad26.COV2.S vaccination and SARS-CoV-2 variants. Study-wide background: Doses of Ad26.COV2.S were injected into muscle once or twice, 56 days apart.

Per germline, CDR1 MNHEY and CDR2 SVGAGI. Deletions cut 5 bases from V and 5 bases from J, with 15 bases between. CDR3 length: 15 residues. Sample treatment: around 19 received Ad26.COV2.S at low or high dose, single or two shots; 5 received placebo; per-sample allocation not given. Sampling happened 63 days after the first vaccine or placebo injection. Some clones are missing from TCRdb's copy, which holds only in-frame ones; the method was immunoSEQ multiplex PCR. This table has about 250,000 clones, roughly 85% appearing once. The receptor's source is a person aged 18 to 65 who received the Ad26.COV2.S COVID-19 vaccine or a placebo. The chain carries TRBV6-5 and TRBJ2-2, with D perhaps being TRBD1 or TRBD2 (5 bases each). The sequencing used peripheral blood, collected in a trial of Ad26.COV2.S vaccine versus placebo. The CDR3 is CASSRPGTVTGELFF. The CDR3 DNA reads as TGTGCCAGCAGTAGGCCTGGGACGGTGACCGGGGAGCTGTTTTTT.